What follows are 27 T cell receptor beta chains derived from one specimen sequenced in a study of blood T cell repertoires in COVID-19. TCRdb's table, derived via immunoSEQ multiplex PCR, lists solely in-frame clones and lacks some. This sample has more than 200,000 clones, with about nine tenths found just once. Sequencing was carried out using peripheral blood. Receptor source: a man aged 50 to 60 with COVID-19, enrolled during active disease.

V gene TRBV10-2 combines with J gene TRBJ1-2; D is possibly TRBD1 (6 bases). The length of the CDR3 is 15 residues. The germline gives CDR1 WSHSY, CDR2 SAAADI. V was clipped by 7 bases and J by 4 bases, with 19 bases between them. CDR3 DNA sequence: TGCGCCAGCACCTCCATACCGGGACATATCTATGGCTACACCTTC. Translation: CASTSIPGHIYGYTF.

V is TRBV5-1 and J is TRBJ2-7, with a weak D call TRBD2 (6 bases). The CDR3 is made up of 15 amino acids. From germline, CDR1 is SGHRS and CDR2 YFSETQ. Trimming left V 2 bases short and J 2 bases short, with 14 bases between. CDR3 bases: TGCGCCAGCAGCTTCCGGGGACTGAAAACCTACGAGCAGTACTTC. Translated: CASSFRGLKTYEQYF. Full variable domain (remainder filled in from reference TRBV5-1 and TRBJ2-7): KAGVTQTPRYLIKTRGQQVTLSCSPISGHRSVSWYQQTPGQGLQFLFEYFSETQRNKGNFPGRFSGRQFSNSRSEMNVSTLELGDSALYLCASSFRGLKTYEQYFGPGTRLTVT.

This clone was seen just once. In nucleotides, the CDR3 is TGTGCCAGCAGTGAGGCTACAGGGAGCACCGGGGAGCTGTTTTTT. Its translation is CASSEATGSTGELFF. V is TRBV6-4 and J is TRBJ2-2, with TRBD1 as a possible D gene (6 bases). Germline V gives CDR1 MRHNA, CDR2 SNTAGT. The V and J ends lost 3 bases and 4 bases respectively, with 12 bases between them. The CDR3 covers 15 residues.

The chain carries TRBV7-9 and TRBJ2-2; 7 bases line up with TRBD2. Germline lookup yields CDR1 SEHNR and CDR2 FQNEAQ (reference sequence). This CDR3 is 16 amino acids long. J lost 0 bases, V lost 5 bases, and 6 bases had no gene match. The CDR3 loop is CASSGGLFANTGELFF. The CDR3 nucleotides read TGTGCCAGCAGCGGGGGACTATTCGCGAACACCGGGGAGCTGTTTTTT.

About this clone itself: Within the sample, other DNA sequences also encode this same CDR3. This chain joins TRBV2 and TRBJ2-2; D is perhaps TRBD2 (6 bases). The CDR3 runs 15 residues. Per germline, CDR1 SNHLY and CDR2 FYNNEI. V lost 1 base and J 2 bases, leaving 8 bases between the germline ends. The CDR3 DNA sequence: TGTGCCAGCAGTGAAGTCGGGGGAAACACCGGGGAGCTGTTTTTT. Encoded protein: CASSEVGGNTGELFF.

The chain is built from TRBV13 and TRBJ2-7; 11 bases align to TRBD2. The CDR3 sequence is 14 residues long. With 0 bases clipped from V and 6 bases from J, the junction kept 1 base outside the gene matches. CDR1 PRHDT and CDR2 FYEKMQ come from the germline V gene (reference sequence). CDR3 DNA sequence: TGTGCCAGCAGCTTAGGACTAGCGGGGGCCGAGCAGTACTTC. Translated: CASSLGLAGAEQYF.

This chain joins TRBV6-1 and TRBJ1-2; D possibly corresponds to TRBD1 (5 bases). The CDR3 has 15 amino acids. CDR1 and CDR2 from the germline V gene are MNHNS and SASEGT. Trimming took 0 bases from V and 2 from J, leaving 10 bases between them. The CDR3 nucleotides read TGTGCCAGCAGTGAAGCCCCCCAGGGAAACTATGGCTACACCTTC. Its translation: CASSEAPQGNYGYTF.

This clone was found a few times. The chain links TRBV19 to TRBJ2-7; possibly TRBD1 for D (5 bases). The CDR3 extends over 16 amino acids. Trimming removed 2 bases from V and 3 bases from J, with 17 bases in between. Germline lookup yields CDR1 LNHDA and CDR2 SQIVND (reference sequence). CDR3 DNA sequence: TGTGCCAGTAGTATAACCCTTACGACAGCAATCTACGAGCAGTACTTC. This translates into CASSITLTTAIYEQYF. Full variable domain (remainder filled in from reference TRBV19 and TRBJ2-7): DGGITQSPKYLFRKEGQNVTLSCEQNLNHDAMYWYRQDPGQGLRLIYYSQIVNDFQKGDIAEGYSVSREKKESFPLTVTSAQKNPTAFYLCASSITLTTAIYEQYFGPGTRLTVT.

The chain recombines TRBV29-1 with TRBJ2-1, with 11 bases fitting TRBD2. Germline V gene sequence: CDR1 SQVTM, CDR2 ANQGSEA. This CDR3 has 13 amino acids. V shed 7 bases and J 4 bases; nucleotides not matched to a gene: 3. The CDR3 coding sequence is TGCAGCGCGAGGACTAGCGGGTACAATGAGCAGTTCTTC. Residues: CSARTSGYNEQFF.

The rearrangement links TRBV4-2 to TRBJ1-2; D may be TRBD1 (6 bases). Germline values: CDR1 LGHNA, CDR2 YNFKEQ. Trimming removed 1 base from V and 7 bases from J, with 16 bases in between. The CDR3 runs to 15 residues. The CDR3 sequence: CASSQGGYREIGYTF. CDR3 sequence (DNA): TGTGCCAGCAGCCAAGGAGGTTACAGGGAGATTGGCTACACCTTC.

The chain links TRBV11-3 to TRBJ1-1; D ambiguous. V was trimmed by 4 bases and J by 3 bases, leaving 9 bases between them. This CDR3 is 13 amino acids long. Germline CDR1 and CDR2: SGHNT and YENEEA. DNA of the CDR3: TGTGCCAGCAGCTCGAAGCCCGACACTGAAGCTTTCTTT. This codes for CASSSKPDTEAFF.

In DNA form, the CDR3 reads TGTGCCAGCAGTCCGACTTGGCAGTCGCAAGAGACCCAGTACTTC. Amino acids: CASSPTWQSQETQYF. This chain connects TRBV27 to TRBJ2-5; D unresolved. Trimming removed 5 bases at V and 2 bases at J, with 15 bases between. CDR3 length: 15 residues. CDR1 is MNHEY and CDR2 is SMNVEV in the germline V gene (reference sequence).

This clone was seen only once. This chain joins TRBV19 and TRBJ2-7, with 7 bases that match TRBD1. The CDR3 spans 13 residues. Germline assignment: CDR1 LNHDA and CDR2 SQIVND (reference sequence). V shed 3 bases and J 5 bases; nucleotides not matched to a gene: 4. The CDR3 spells CASSILQGNEQYF. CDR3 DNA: TGTGCCAGTAGTATCCTACAGGGGAACGAGCAGTACTTC.

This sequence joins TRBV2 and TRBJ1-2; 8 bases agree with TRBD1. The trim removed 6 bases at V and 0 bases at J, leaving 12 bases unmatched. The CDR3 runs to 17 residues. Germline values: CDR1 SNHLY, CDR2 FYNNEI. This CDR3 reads CASRVPGQAKTNYGYTF. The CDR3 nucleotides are TGTGCCAGCAGAGTTCCGGGACAGGCCAAGACTAACTATGGCTACACCTTC.

Here the CDR3 reads CASGTLTGWWYEQYF. Here the CDR3 DNA reads TGTGCCAGCGGAACCCTGACAGGGTGGTGGTACGAGCAGTACTTC. This chain joins TRBV21-1 and TRBJ2-7; TRBD1 is the table's D call and was not checked against the DNA. TRBV21-1 is termed a pseudogene. The CDR3 runs 15 residues.

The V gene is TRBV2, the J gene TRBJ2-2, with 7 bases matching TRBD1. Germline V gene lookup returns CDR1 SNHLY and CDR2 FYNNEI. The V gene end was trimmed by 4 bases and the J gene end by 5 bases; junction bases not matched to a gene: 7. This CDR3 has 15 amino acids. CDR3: CASSVATGKTGELFF. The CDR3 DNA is TGTGCCAGCAGTGTAGCGACAGGGAAAACCGGGGAGCTGTTTTTT.

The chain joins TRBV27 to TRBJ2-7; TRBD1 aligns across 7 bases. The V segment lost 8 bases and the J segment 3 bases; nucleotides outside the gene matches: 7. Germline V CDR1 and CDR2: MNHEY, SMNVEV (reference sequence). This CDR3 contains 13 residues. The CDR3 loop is CASGRQGVYEQYF. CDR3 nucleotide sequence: TGTGCCAGCGGCCGACAGGGCGTCTACGAGCAGTACTTC.

The CDR3 here is CATSDPRQGFGEQYF. The CDR3 coding sequence is TGTGCCACCAGTGACCCAAGACAGGGATTCGGCGAGCAGTACTTC. The V and J genes are TRBV24-1 and TRBJ2-7; TRBD1 matches 7 bases. The CDR3 consists of 15 residues. CDR1 and CDR2 from the germline V gene are KGHDR and SFDVKD. The ends lost 4 bases at V and 6 bases at J; junction bases unmatched: 11.

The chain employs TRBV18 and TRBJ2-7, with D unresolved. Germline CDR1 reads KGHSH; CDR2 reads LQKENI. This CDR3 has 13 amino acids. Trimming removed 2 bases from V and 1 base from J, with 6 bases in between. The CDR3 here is CASSPDSSYEQYF. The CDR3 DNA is TGTGCCAGCTCACCAGACTCTTCCTACGAGCAGTACTTC.

The CDR3 region is CASRDRGREGRFVLDSPLHF. CDR3 bases: TGTGCCAGTAGGGACAGGGGGCGCGAGGGTCGCTTCGTGTTAGATTCACCCCTCCACTTT. The chain employs TRBV19 and TRBJ1-6, with 11 bases identical to TRBD1. The CDR3 has 20 amino acids. Germline-derived CDR1 and CDR2 are LNHDA and SQIVND (reference sequence). V was pared by 6 bases and J by 8 bases, with 21 bases of the junction left unmatched.

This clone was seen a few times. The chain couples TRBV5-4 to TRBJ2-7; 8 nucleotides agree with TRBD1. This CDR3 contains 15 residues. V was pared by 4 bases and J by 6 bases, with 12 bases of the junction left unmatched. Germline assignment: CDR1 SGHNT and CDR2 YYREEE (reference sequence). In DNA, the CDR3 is TGTGCCAGCAGCCCACCGGGACAGGTCAGAAGCGAGCAGTACTTC. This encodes CASSPPGQVRSEQYF.

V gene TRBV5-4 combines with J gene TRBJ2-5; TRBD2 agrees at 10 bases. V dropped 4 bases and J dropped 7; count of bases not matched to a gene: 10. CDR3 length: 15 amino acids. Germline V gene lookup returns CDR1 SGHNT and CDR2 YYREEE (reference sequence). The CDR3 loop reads CASSVLAGEVRTQYF. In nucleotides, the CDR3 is TGTGCCAGCAGCGTGCTAGCGGGAGAAGTAAGGACCCAGTACTTC.

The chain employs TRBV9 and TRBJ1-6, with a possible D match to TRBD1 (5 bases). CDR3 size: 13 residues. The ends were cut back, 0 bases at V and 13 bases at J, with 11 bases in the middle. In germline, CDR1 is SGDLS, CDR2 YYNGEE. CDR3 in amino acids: CASSVDGGRPLHF. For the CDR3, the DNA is TGTGCCAGCAGCGTAGATGGGGGGAGGCCCCTCCACTTT.

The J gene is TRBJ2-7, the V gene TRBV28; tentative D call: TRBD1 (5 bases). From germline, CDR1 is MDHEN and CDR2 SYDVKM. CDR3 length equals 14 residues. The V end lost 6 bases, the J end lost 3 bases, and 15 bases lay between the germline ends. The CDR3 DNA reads TGTGCCAGCAGCCCCCACGACAGAAGCTACGAGCAGTACTTC. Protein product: CASSPHDRSYEQYF.

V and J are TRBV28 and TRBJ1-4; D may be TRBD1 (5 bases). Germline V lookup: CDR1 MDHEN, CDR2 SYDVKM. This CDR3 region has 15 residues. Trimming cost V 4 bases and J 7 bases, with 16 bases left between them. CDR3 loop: CASSWTRAVGEKLFF. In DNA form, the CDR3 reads TGTGCCAGCAGTTGGACCAGGGCCGTCGGTGAAAAACTGTTTTTT.

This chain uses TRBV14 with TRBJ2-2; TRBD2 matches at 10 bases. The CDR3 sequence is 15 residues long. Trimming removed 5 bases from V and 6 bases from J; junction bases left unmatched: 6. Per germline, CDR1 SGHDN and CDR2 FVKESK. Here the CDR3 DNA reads TGTGCCAGCAGCTCCGGGACTAGCGTCTCCGGGGAGCTGTTTTTT. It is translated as CASSSGTSVSGELFF.

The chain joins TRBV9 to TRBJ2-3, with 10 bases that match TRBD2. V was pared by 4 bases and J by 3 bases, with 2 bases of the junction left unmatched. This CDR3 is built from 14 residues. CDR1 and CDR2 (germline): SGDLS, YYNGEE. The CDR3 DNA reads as TGTGCCAGCAGCCGGACTAGCGGTACAGATACGCAGTATTTT. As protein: CASSRTSGTDTQYF.